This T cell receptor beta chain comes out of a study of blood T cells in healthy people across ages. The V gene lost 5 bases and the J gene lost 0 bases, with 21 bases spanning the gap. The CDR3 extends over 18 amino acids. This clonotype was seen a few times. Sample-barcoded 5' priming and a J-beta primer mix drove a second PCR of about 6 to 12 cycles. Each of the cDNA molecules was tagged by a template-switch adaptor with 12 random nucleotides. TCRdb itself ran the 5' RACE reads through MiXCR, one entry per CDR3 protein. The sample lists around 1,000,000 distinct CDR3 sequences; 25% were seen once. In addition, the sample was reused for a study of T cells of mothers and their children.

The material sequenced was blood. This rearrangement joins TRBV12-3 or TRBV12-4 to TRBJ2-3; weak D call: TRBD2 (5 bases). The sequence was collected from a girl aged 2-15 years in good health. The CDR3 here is CASSATLGLAASTDTQYF. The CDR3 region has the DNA TGTGCCAGCAGTGCGACCTTAGGGCTAGCCGCTAGCACAGATACGCAGTATTTT.